A single sample is the source of the 16 T cell receptor beta chains below, sequenced in a study of T cells after posttransplantation cyclophosphamide. TCRdb's copy holds only in-frame clones and misses some; the assay was immunoSEQ multiplex PCR. The sample offers under 50,000 clones and no singletons, the top ten holding roughly 2.4%. Material: PBMCs. The receptors stem from a man between 40 and 49 years old in good health, CMV-negative, and a related stem cell transplant donor.

The table lists this clone with many counts. The chain employs TRBV7-2 and TRBJ2-7, with 8 positions matching TRBD2. The V and J ends lost 4 bases and 3 bases, in that order; junction bases with no gene match: 8. Germline assignment: CDR1 SGHTA and CDR2 FQGNSA. The CDR3 length is 15 residues. CDR3 coding DNA: TGTGCCAGCAGCTCCGGTTTAGCGGGACTCTACGAGCAGTACTTC. Protein: CASSSGLAGLYEQYF.

In its sample, this clone was seen many times. The chain recombines TRBV28 with TRBJ2-7; 12 bases match TRBD2. CDR1 is MDHEN, CDR2 SYDVKM, per germline. V shed 5 bases, J shed 3 bases, and the junction held 2 bases outside the gene matches. The CDR3 consists of 14 residues. CDR3 amino acids: CASSLTSGGYEQYF. The CDR3 coding sequence is TGTGCCAGCAGTCTGACTAGCGGGGGCTACGAGCAGTACTTC.

This clone was counted ten times or more. The chain links TRBV6-6 to TRBJ1-1; 7 bases agree with TRBD1. CDR3 length equals 13 residues. The V gene end was trimmed by 6 bases and the J gene end by 1 base; junction bases not matched to a gene: 2. Germline CDR1 and CDR2: MNHNY and SVGAGI (reference sequence). CDR3 sequence (DNA): TGTGCCAGCAGAGGGACAGAGAACACTGAAGCTTTCTTT. Protein product: CASRGTENTEAFF.

This clone has at least ten counts. V usage is TRBV30 and J usage is TRBJ2-1; D gene unclear. Deletions cut 5 bases from V and 4 bases from J, with 6 bases between. Germline assignment: CDR1 GTSNPN and CDR2 SVGIG (reference sequence). CDR3 length equals 11 residues. CDR3 loop: CAWRRYNEQFF. CDR3 coding DNA: TGTGCCTGGCGTCGGTACAATGAGCAGTTCTTC.

The sample holds many counts of this clone. The rearrangement joins TRBV19 to TRBJ2-1, with 7 bases fitting TRBD2. After removal of 5 bases from V and 3 bases from J, the junction contained 7 bases not matched to a gene. From germline, CDR1 is LNHDA and CDR2 SQIVND (reference sequence). The CDR3 has 15 residues. The CDR3: CASSPRQRGYNEQFF. The CDR3 DNA reads TGTGCCAGTAGTCCCCGCCAGCGGGGCTACAATGAGCAGTTCTTC.

This clone has a count of ten or more. J is TRBJ2-5 and V is TRBV28; 9 bases line up with TRBD1. Losses at the gene ends were 6 bases for V and 5 bases for J; bases not matched to a gene: 7. Germline V CDR1 and CDR2: MDHEN, SYDVKM. The CDR3 runs to 14 residues. In nucleotides, the CDR3 is TGTGCCAGCAGCCCTACAGGGGGCTGGGAGACCCAGTACTTC. Translated: CASSPTGGWETQYF.

This clone has ten or more counts. The rearrangement uses TRBV7-9 and TRBJ1-2, with D perhaps matching TRBD1 (6 bases). Germline-derived CDR1 and CDR2 are SEHNR and FQNEAQ (reference sequence). This CDR3 has 13 residues. Trimming cost V 6 bases and J 4 bases, with 12 bases left between them. The CDR3 DNA follows: TGTGCCAGCAGTTCAGGGGTGAGCTATGGCTACACCTTC. Protein: CASSSGVSYGYTF.

This clone has a count of ten or more. The chain carries TRBV15 and TRBJ2-3; maybe TRBD2 (5 bases). Germline CDR1 reads LNHNV; CDR2 reads YYDKDF (reference sequence). Trimming removed 5 bases at V and 4 bases at J, with 16 bases between. The CDR3 is 15 amino acids. The CDR3 is CATSSRGGLADTQYF. As DNA, the CDR3 is TGTGCCACCAGCTCACGGGGTGGGTTGGCAGATACGCAGTATTTT. Based on the CDR3 plus reference TRBV15 and TRBJ2-3, the full variable domain is DAMVIQNPRYQVTQFGKPVTLSCSQTLNHNVMYWYQQKSSQAPKLLFHYYDKDFNNEADTPDNFQSRRPNTSFCFLDIRSPGLGDTAMYLCATSSRGGLADTQYFGPGTRLTVL.

At least ten counts were recorded for this clone. The gene calls are TRBV5-6 and TRBJ2-6, with 9 bases lining up with TRBD1. V shed 3 bases and J 0 bases; nucleotides not matched to a gene: 10. Germline V gives CDR1 SGHDT, CDR2 YYEEEE. The CDR3 totals 19 residues. CDR3 in amino acids: CASSSIRRTGDSGANVLTF. The DNA for the CDR3 is TGTGCCAGCAGCTCCATCAGACGGACAGGGGACTCTGGGGCCAACGTCCTGACTTTC.

This clone was detected many times. The rearrangement uses TRBV5-1 and TRBJ1-2; D remains ambiguous. V lost 0 bases and J lost 6, with 12 bases in between. CDR3 length equals 14 residues. The germline V gene has CDR1 SGHRS and CDR2 YFSETQ. The CDR3 region has the DNA TGCGCCAGCAGCTTGGATCAGGAAGGCGATGGCTACACCTTC. The encoded protein is CASSLDQEGDGYTF. The entire variable domain, with the rest obtained from reference TRBV5-1 and TRBJ1-2, is as follows: KAGVTQTPRYLIKTRGQQVTLSCSPISGHRSVSWYQQTPGQGLQFLFEYFSETQRNKGNFPGRFSGRQFSNSRSEMNVSTLELGDSALYLCASSLDQEGDGYTFGSGTRLTVV.

This clone was found many times. This chain uses TRBV9 with TRBJ2-5; 7 positions agree with TRBD2. CDR1 and CDR2 from the germline V gene are SGDLS and YYNGEE. Germline trimming cut 4 bases from V and 5 bases from J; bases unmatched to any gene: 14. This CDR3 is built from 16 residues. The chain's CDR3 is CASSPNPGGVGETQYF. The CDR3 nucleotides are TGTGCCAGCAGCCCCAATCCTGGGGGGGTAGGTGAGACCCAGTACTTC.

This clone came up many times. The rearrangement joins TRBV7-8 to TRBJ2-1; 7 nucleotides match TRBD2. The CDR3 is 16 amino acids. V was pared by 1 base and J by 3 bases, with 6 bases of the junction left unmatched. Looked up from germline, CDR1 is SGHVS and CDR2 is FQNEAQ. The CDR3 sequence is CASSLEGAGRYNEQFF. DNA of the CDR3: TGTGCCAGCAGCTTAGAGGGAGCGGGACGCTACAATGAGCAGTTCTTC.

This clone was found many times. The V call is TRBV5-3, the J call TRBJ2-2; D uncertain. TRBV5-3 is known as an ORF, though its function is uncertain. Trimming removed 0 bases from V and 1 base from J, with 4 bases in between. This CDR3 has 14 residues. CDR3 region: CARSLAGNTGELFF. In DNA, the CDR3 is TGTGCCAGAAGCTTGGCAGGGAACACCGGGGAGCTGTTTTTT.

This clone was observed at least ten times. V is TRBV10-2 and J is TRBJ2-7; TRBD2 agrees at 8 bases. Trimming cost V 6 bases and J 7 bases; bases outside gene matches: 8. Per the germline V gene, CDR1 is WSHSY and CDR2 is SAAADI. There are 13 residues in the CDR3. This chain's CDR3 is CASSKAGALEQYF. CDR3 in DNA: TGCGCCAGCAGCAAAGCGGGGGCCTTGGAGCAGTACTTC.

This clone was counted ten times or more. The chain carries TRBV5-4 and TRBJ1-3; perhaps TRBD1 as D (5 bases). The V end lost 6 bases, the J end lost 4 bases, and 11 bases lay between the germline ends. Per germline, CDR1 SGHNT and CDR2 YYREEE (reference sequence). This CDR3 region has 13 residues. In DNA form, the CDR3 reads TGTGCCAGCACCCCGGGGGGGGGAAACACCATATATTTT. Residues: CASTPGGGNTIYF.

The table lists this clone with many counts. The rearrangement joins TRBV30 to TRBJ2-2, with D tentatively TRBD2 (7 bases). Trimming pared 2 bases from V and 6 bases from J, leaving 19 bases between. This CDR3 spans 16 amino acids. The germline gives CDR1 GTSNPN, CDR2 SVGIG (reference sequence). CDR3 residues: CAWSFFGGGGSGELFF. CDR3 nucleotide sequence: TGTGCCTGGAGTTTTTTTGGGGGAGGGGGATCCGGGGAGCTGTTTTTT.